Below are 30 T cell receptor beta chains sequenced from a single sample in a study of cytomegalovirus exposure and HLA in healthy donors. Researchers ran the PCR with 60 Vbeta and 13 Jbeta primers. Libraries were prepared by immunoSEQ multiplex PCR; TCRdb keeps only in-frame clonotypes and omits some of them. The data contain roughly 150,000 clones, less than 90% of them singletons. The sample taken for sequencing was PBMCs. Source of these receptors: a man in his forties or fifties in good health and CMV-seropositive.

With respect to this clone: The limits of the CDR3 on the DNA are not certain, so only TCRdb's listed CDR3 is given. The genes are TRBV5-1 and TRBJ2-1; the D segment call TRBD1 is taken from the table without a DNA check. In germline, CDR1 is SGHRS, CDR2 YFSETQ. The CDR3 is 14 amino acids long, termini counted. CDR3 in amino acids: CASSVGQGSSVPFF.

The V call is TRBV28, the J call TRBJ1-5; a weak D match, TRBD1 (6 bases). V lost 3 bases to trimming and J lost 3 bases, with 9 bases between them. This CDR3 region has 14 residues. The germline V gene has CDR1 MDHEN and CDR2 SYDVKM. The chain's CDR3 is CASSFGGANQPQHF. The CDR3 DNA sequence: TGTGCCAGCAGTTTCGGGGGGGCCAATCAGCCCCAGCATTTT.

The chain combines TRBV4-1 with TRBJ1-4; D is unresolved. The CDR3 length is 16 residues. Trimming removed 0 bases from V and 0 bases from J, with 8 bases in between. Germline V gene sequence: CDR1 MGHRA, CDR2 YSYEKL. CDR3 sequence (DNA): TGCGCCAGCAGCCAAGATTGGGCACCAACTAATGAAAAACTGTTTTTT. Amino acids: CASSQDWAPTNEKLFF.

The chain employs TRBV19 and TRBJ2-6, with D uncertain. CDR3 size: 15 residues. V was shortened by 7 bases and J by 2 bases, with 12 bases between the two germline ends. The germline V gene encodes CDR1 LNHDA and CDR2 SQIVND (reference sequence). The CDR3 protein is CASNTQGAGANVLTF. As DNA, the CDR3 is TGTGCCAGTAACACACAAGGAGCTGGGGCCAACGTCCTGACTTTC. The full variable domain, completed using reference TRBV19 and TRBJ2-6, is DGGITQSPKYLFRKEGQNVTLSCEQNLNHDAMYWYRQDPGQGLRLIYYSQIVNDFQKGDIAEGYSVSREKKESFPLTVTSAQKNPTAFYLCASNTQGAGANVLTFGAGSRLTVL.

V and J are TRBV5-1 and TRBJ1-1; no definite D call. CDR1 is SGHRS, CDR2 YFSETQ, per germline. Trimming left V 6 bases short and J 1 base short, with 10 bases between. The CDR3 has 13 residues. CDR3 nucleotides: TGCGCCAGCAAGAACATTTCGAACACTGAAGCTTTCTTT. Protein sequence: CASKNISNTEAFF.

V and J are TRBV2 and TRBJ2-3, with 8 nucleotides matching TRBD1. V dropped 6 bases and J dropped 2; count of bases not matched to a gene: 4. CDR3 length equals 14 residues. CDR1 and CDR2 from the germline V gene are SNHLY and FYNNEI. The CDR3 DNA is TGTGCCAGCAGGGGACAGGAGAACACAGATACGCAGTATTTT. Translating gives CASRGQENTDTQYF.

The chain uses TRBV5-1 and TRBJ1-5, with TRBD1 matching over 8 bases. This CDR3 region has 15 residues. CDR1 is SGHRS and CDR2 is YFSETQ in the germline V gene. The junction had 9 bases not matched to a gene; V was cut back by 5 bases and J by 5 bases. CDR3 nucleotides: TGCGCCAGCAGACCGACCGGACAGGGACATCAGCCCCAGCATTTT. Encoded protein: CASRPTGQGHQPQHF. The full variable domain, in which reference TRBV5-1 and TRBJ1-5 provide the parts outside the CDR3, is KAGVTQTPRYLIKTRGQQVTLSCSPISGHRSVSWYQQTPGQGLQFLFEYFSETQRNKGNFPGRFSGRQFSNSRSEMNVSTLELGDSALYLCASRPTGQGHQPQHFGDGTRLSIL.

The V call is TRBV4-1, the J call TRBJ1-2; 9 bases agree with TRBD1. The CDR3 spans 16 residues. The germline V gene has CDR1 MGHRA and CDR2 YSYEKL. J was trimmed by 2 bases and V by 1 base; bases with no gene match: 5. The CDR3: CASSQARTGENYGYTF. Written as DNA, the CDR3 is TGCGCCAGCAGCCAAGCGAGGACAGGGGAAAACTATGGCTACACCTTC.

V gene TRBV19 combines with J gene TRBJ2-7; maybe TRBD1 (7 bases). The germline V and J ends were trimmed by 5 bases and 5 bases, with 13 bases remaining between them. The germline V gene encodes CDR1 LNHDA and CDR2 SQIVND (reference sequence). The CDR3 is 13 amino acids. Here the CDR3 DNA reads TGTGCCAGTAGTGACGGAGGGGGCAACGAGCAGTACTTC. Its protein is CASSDGGGNEQYF.

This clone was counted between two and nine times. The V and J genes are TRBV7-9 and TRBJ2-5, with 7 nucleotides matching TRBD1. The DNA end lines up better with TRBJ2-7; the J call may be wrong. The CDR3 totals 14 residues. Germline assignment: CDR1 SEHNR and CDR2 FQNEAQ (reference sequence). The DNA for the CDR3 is TGTGCCAGCAGCCTCGACAGGGAAATATACGAGCAGTACTTC. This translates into CASSLDREIYEQYF.

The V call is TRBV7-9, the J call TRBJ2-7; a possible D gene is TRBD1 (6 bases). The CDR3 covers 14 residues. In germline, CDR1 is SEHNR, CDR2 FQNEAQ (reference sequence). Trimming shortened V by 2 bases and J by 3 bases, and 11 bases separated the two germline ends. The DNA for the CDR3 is TGTGCCAGCAGCTTAATTTTGGACAGCTACGAGCAGTACTTC. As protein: CASSLILDSYEQYF. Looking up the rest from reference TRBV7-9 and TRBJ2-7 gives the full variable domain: DTGVSQNPRHKITKRGQNVTFRCDPISEHNRLYWYRQTLGQGPEFLTYFQNEAQLEKSRLLSDRFSAERPKGSFSTLEIQRTEQGDSAMYLCASSLILDSYEQYFGPGTRLTVT.

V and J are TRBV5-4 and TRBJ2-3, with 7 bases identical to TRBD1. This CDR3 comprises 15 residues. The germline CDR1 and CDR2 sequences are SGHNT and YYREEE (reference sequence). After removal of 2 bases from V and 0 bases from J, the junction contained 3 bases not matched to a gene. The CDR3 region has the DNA TGTGCCAGCAGCTTTAGACAGGGTAGCACAGATACGCAGTATTTT. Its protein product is CASSFRQGSTDTQYF.

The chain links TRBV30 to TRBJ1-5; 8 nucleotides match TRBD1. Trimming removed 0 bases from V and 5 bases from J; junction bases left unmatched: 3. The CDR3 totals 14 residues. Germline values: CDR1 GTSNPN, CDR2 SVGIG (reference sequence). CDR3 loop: CAWSVWTGHQPQHF. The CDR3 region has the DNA TGTGCCTGGAGTGTATGGACAGGGCATCAGCCCCAGCATTTT.

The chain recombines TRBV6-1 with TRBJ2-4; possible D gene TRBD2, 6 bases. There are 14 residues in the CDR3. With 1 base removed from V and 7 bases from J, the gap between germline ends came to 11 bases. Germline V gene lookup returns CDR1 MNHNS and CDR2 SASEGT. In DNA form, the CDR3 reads TGTGCCAGCAGTGAAGGGTCAGGGAGGAACATTCAGTACTTC. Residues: CASSEGSGRNIQYF.

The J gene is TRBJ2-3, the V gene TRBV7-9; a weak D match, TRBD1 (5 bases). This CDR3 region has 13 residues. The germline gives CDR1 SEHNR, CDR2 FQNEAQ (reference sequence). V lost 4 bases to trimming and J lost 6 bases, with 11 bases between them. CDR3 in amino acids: CASSSGHLDTQYF. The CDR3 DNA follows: TGTGCCAGCAGCTCTGGACATCTCGATACGCAGTATTTT.

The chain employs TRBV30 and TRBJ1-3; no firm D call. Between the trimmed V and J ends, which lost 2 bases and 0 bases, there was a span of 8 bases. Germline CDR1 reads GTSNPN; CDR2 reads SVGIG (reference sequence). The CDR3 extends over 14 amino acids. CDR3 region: CAWSLGSSGNTIYF. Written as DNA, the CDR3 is TGTGCCTGGAGTTTGGGGAGCTCTGGAAACACCATATATTTT.

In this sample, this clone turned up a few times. CDR3: CSVQQDSTDTQYF. The CDR3 nucleotides are TGCAGCGTTCAACAGGATAGCACAGATACGCAGTATTTT. The V and J genes are TRBV29-1 and TRBJ2-3; D is possibly TRBD1 (5 bases). V lost 5 bases and J lost 0, with 9 bases in between. The CDR3 is 13 residues long. Per the germline V gene, CDR1 is SQVTM and CDR2 is ANQGSEA.

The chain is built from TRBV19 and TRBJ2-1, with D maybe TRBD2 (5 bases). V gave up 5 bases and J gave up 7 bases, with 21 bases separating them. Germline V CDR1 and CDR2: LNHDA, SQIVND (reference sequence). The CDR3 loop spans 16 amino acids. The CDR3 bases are TGTGCCAGTAGTGACGGCGACGGGATTAATACTAATGAGCAGTTCTTC. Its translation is CASSDGDGINTNEQFF.

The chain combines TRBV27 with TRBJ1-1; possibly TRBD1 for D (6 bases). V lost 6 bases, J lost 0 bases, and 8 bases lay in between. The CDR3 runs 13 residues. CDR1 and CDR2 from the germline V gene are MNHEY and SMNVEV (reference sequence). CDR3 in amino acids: CASRQGLNTEAFF. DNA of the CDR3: TGTGCCAGCAGACAGGGTTTGAACACTGAAGCTTTCTTT.

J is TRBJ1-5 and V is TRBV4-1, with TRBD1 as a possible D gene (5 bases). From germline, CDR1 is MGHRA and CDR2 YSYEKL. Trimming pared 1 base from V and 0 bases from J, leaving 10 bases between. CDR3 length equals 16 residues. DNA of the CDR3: TGCGCCAGCAGCCAAGTGGGGGGAAGTAGCAATCAGCCCCAGCATTTT. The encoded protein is CASSQVGGSSNQPQHF.

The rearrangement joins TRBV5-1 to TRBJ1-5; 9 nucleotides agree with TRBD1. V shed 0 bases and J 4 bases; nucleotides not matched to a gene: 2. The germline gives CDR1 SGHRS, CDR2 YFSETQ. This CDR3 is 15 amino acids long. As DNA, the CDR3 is TGCGCCAGCAGCTTGGGGGACAGGGAGAATCAGCCCCAGCATTTT. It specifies CASSLGDRENQPQHF. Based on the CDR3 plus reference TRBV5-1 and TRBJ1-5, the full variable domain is KAGVTQTPRYLIKTRGQQVTLSCSPISGHRSVSWYQQTPGQGLQFLFEYFSETQRNKGNFPGRFSGRQFSNSRSEMNVSTLELGDSALYLCASSLGDRENQPQHFGDGTRLSIL.

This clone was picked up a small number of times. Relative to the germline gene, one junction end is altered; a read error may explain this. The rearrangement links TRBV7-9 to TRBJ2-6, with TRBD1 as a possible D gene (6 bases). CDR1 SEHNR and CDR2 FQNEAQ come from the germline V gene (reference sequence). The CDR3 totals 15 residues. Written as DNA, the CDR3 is TGTTCCAGCAGCTACGGGACAACTGGGGCCAACGTCCTGACTTTC. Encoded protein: CSSSYGTTGANVLTF.

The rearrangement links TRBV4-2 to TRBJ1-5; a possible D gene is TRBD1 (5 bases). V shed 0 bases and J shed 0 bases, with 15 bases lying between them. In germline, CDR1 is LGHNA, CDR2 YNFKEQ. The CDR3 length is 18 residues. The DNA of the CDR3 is TGTGCCAGCAGCCAAGACGGTGGGGCAGTTAATAGCAATCAGCCCCAGCATTTT. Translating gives CASSQDGGAVNSNQPQHF.

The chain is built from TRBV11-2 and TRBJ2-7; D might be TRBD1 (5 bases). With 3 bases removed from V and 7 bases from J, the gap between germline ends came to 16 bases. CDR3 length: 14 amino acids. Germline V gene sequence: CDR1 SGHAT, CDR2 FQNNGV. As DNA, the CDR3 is TGTGCCAGCAGCTTTTCTCAGGGCGGCTATGAGCAGTACTTC. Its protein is CASSFSQGGYEQYF. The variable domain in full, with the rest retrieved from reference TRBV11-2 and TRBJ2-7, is EAGVAQSPRYKIIEKRQSVAFWCNPISGHATLYWYQQILGQGPKLLIQFQNNGVVDDSQLPKDRFSAERLKGVDSTLKIQPAKLEDSAVYLCASSFSQGGYEQYFGPGTRLTVT.

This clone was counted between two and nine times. CDR3 coding DNA: TGTGCCAGCAGTGCCGGGACAGGGGTAACAGATACGCAGTATTTT. It translates to CASSAGTGVTDTQYF. The rearrangement links TRBV6-1 to TRBJ2-3; 10 bases map to TRBD1. CDR3 length: 15 residues. Trimming at V came to 4 bases and at J to 3 bases, leaving 4 bases not matched to a gene. Per germline, CDR1 MNHNS and CDR2 SASEGT.

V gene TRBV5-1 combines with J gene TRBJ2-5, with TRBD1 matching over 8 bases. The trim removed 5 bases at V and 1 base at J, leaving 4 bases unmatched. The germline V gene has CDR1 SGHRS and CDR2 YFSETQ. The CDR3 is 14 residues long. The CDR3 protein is CASSSGQGQETQYF. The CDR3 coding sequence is TGCGCCAGCAGTTCTGGACAGGGCCAAGAGACCCAGTACTTC.

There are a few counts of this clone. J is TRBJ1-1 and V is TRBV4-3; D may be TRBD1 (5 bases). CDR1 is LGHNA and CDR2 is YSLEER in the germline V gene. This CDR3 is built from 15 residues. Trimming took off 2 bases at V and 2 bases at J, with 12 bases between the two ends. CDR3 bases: TGCGCCAGCAGCCAATCGACAGCCTCCAACACTGAAGCTTTCTTT. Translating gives CASSQSTASNTEAFF.

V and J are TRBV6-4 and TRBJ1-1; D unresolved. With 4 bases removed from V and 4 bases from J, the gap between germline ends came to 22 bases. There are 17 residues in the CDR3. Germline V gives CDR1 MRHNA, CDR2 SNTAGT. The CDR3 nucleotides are TGTGCCAGCAGTGTCTCAGGCGTTATGATACGCGGCACTGAAGCTTTCTTT. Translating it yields CASSVSGVMIRGTEAFF.

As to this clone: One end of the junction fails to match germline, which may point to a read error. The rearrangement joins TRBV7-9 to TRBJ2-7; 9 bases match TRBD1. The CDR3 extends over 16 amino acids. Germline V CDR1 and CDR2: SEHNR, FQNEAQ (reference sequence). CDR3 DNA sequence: TGTTCCAGCAGCCACACCGGGACAGGGCCGTCCAACGAGCAGTACTTC. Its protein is CSSSHTGTGPSNEQYF. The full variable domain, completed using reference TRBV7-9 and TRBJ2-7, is DTGVSQNPRHKITKRGQNVTFRCDPISEHNRLYWYRQTLGQGPEFLTYFQNEAQLEKSRLLSDRFSAERPKGSFSTLEIQRTEQGDSAMYLCSSSHTGTGPSNEQYFGPGTRLTVT.

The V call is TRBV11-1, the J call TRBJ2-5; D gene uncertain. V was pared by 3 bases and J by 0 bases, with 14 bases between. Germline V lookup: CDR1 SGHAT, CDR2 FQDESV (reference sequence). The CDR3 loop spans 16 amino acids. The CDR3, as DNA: TGTGCCAGCAGCTTCTCCCGGGTTTGGGACCAAGAGACCCAGTACTTC. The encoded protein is CASSFSRVWDQETQYF. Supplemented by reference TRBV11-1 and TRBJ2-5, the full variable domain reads EAEVAQSPRYKITEKSQAVAFWCDPISGHATLYWYRQILGQGPELLVQFQDESVVDDSQLPKDRFSAERLKGVDSTLKIQPAELGDSAMYLCASSFSRVWDQETQYFGPGTRLLVL.